This paragraph covers one T cell receptor beta chain sequence. Whole blood supplied total RNA, and T cells were not sorted. The germline gives CDR1 LGHDT, CDR2 YNNKEL (reference sequence). This CDR3 comprises 15 residues. The template switching step added UMIs that contained a 6-nucleotide sample barcode. One entry per CDR3 protein, without DNA, is what TCRdb gives after re-calling the 5' RACE reads. The table for this sample gives about 160,000 distinct CDR3 sequences. The record originates from a study of monozygotic twins with inflammatory bowel disease. The clonotype was recovered from a human donor with ulcerative colitis or Crohn's disease, or a healthy co-twin of an affected twin (not recorded which). The specimen was blood. The genes are TRBV3-1 and TRBJ1-5; TCRdb calls TRBD1, which cannot be checked without DNA. This chain's CDR3 is CASSLGTGEYQPQHF.